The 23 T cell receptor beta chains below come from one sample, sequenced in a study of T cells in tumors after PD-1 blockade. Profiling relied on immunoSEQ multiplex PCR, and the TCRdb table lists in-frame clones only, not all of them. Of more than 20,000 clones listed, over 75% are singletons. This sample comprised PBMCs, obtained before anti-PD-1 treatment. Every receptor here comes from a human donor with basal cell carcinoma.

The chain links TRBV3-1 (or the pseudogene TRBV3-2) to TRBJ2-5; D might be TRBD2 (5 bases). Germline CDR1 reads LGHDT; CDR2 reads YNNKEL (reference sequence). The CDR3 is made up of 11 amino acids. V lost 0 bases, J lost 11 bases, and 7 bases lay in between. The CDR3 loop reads CASSQETGQYF. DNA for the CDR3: TGTGCCAGCAGCCAAGAGACGGGGCAGTACTTC.

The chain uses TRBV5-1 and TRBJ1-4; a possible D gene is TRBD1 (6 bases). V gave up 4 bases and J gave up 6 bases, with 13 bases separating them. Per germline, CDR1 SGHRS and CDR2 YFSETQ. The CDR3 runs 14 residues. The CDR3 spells CASSQTGTDEKLFF. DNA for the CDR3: TGCGCCAGCAGCCAAACAGGGACGGATGAAAAACTGTTTTTT. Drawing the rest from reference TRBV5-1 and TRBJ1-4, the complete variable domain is KAGVTQTPRYLIKTRGQQVTLSCSPISGHRSVSWYQQTPGQGLQFLFEYFSETQRNKGNFPGRFSGRQFSNSRSEMNVSTLELGDSALYLCASSQTGTDEKLFFGSGTQLSVL.

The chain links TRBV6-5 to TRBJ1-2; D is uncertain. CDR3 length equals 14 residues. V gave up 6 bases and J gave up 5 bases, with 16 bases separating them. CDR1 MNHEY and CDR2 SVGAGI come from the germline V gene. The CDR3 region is CASSRTSGGYGYTF. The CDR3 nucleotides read TGTGCCAGCAGCCGAACCTCGGGTGGGTATGGCTACACCTTC.

The CDR3 is CACNRGGFTGELFF. CDR3 bases: TGTGCCTGCAATCGGGGAGGGTTCACCGGGGAGCTGTTTTTT. V gene TRBV30 combines with J gene TRBJ2-2; TRBD2 aligns across 7 bases. Germline CDR1 and CDR2: GTSNPN and SVGIG (reference sequence). The V and J ends lost 6 bases and 4 bases, in that order; junction bases with no gene match: 8. The CDR3 loop spans 14 amino acids.

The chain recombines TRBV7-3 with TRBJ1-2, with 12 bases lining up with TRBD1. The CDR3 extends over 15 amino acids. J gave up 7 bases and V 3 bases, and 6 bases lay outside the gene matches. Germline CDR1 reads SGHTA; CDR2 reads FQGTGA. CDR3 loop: CASSLGQGALGGYTF. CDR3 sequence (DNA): TGTGCCAGCAGCTTGGGACAGGGGGCGCTTGGTGGCTACACCTTC.

The CDR3, as DNA: TGTGCCAGCAGCTTAGGCCCAGCGGGAGGGCCGGATGAGCAGTTCTTC. Its protein product is CASSLGPAGGPDEQFF. J is TRBJ2-1 and V is TRBV7-2, with 10 bases that match TRBD2. Germline V gene lookup returns CDR1 SGHTA and CDR2 FQGNSA. The CDR3 has 16 amino acids. With 1 base clipped from V and 8 bases from J, the junction kept 8 bases outside the gene matches.

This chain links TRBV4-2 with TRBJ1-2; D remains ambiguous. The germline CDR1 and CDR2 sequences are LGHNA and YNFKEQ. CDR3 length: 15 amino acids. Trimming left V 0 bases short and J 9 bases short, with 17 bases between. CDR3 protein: CASSQDQRFEVRYTF. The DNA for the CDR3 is TGTGCCAGCAGCCAAGATCAGAGGTTCGAGGTCCGCTACACCTTC.

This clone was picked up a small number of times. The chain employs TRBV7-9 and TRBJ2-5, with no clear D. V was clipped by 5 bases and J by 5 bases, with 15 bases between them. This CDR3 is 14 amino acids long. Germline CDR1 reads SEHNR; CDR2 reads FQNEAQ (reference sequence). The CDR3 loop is CASSTLLGEETQYF. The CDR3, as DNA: TGTGCCAGCAGCACTCTCTTGGGCGAGGAGACCCAGTACTTC.

This CDR3 reads CASSLEEGVYNEQFF. The CDR3 nucleotides read TGTGCCAGCAGCTTAGAGGAGGGGGTGTACAATGAGCAGTTCTTC. This rearrangement joins TRBV7-9 to TRBJ2-1; D possibly uses TRBD1 or TRBD2 (6 bases each). Germline V gene lookup returns CDR1 SEHNR and CDR2 FQNEAQ (reference sequence). CDR3 length: 15 residues. Trimming cost V 1 base and J 4 bases, with 11 bases left between them. Combining the CDR3 with reference TRBV7-9 and TRBJ2-1 gives the whole variable domain DTGVSQNPRHKITKRGQNVTFRCDPISEHNRLYWYRQTLGQGPEFLTYFQNEAQLEKSRLLSDRFSAERPKGSFSTLEIQRTEQGDSAMYLCASSLEEGVYNEQFFGPGTRLTVL.

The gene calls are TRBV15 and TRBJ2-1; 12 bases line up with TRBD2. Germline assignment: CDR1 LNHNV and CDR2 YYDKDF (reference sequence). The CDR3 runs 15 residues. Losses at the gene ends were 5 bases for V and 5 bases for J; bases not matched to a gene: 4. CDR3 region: CATSARTSGNNEQFF. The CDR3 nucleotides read TGTGCCACCAGCGCTCGGACTAGCGGGAACAATGAGCAGTTCTTC.

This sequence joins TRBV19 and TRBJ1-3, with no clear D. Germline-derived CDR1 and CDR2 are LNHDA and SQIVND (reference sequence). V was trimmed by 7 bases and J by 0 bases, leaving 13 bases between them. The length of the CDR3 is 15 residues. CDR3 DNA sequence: TGTGCCAGTACGAAAGGTCAGCACTCTGGAAACACCATATATTTT. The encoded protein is CASTKGQHSGNTIYF.

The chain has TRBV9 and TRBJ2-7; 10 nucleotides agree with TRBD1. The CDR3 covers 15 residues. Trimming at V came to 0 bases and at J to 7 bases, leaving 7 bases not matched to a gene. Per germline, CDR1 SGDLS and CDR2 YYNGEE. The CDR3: CASSVAPGTGEEQYF. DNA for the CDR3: TGTGCCAGCAGCGTAGCCCCCGGGACAGGGGAAGAGCAGTACTTC.

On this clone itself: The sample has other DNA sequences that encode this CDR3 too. CDR3 sequence reads: CPTCHGGARAGSSYNEQFF. CDR3 nucleotides: TGTCCCACCTGTCACGGGGGGGCGCGGGCGGGGAGCTCCTACAATGAGCAGTTCTTC. The chain employs TRBV2 and TRBJ2-1; 8 bases are a match to TRBD2. Germline V CDR1 and CDR2: SNHLY, FYNNEI. The CDR3 consists of 19 residues.

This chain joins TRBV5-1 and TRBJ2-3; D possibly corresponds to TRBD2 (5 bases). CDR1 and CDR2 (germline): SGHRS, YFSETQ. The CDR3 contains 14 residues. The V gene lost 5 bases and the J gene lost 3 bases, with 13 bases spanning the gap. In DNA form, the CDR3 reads TGCGCCAGCAGTCCCCGCGGGTCTACAGATACGCAGTATTTT. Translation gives CASSPRGSTDTQYF.

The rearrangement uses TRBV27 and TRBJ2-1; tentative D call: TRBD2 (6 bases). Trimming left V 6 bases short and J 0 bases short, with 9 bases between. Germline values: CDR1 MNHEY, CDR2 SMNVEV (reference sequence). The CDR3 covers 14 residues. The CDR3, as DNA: TGTGCCAGCAGACCAGCGGGCTCCTACAATGAGCAGTTCTTC. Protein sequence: CASRPAGSYNEQFF.

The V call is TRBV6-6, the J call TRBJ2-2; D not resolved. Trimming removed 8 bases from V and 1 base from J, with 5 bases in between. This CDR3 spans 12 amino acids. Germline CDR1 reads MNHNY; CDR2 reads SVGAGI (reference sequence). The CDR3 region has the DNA TGTGCCAGCTTCGGGAACACCGGGGAGCTGTTTTTT. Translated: CASFGNTGELFF.

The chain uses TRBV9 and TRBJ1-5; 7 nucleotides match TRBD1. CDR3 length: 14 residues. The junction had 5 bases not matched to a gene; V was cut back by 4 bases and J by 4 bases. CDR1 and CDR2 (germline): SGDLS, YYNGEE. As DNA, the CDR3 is TGTGCCAGCAGCAAAGGGGGCGGGAATCAGCCCCAGCATTTT. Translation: CASSKGGGNQPQHF.

The chain's CDR3 is CASSGTSGIPEQFF. The CDR3 nucleotides read TGCGCCAGCAGCGGGACTAGCGGGATCCCTGAGCAGTTCTTC. The chain joins TRBV5-1 to TRBJ2-1; 13 bases fit TRBD2. The CDR3 consists of 14 residues. Germline lookup yields CDR1 SGHRS and CDR2 YFSETQ. V lost 4 bases, J lost 9 bases, and 4 bases stayed unmatched.

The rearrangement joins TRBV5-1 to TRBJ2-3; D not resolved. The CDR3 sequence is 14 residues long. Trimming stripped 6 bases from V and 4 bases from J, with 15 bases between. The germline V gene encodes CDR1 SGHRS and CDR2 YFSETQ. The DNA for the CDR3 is TGCGCCAGCACCCCGGACCCAGGTTCAGATACGCAGTATTTT. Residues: CASTPDPGSDTQYF.

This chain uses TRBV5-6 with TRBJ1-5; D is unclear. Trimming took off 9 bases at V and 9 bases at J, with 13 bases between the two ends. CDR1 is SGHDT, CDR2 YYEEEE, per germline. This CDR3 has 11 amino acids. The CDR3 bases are TGTGCCAACTCCGGACGTCGGCCCCAGCATTTT. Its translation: CANSGRRPQHF.

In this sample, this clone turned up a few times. For the CDR3, the DNA is TGTGCCAGCAGTTACGAAGGCACCTACTACGAGCAGTACTTC. Residues: CASSYEGTYYEQYF. The V call is TRBV6-6, the J call TRBJ2-7; D is unclear. The CDR3 length is 14 residues. Germline CDR1 is MNHNY and CDR2 is SVGAGI (reference sequence). Deletions cut 2 bases from V and 3 bases from J, with 11 bases between.

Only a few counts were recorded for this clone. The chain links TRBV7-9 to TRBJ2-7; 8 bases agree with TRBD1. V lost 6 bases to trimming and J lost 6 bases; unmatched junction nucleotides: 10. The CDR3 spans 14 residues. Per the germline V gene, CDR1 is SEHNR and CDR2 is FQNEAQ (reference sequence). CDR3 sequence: CASSWRTGLGEQYF. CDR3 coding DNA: TGTGCCAGCAGTTGGAGGACAGGGCTTGGCGAGCAGTACTTC.

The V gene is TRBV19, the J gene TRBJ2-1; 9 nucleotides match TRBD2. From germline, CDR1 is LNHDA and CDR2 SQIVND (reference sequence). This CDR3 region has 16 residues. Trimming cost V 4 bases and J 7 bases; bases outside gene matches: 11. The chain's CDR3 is CASSRGSGSGSNEQFF. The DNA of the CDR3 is TGTGCCAGTAGTAGGGGGAGCGGTAGCGGGAGTAATGAGCAGTTCTTC.